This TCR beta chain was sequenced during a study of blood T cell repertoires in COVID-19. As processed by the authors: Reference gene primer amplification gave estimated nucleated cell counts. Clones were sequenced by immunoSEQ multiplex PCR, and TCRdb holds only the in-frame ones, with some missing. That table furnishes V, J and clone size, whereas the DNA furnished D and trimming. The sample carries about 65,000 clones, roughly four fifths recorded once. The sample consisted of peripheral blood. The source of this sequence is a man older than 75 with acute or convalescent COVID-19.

The CDR3 DNA is TGTGCCAGTAGTCCCCAGGGTGGTGTTGGACAGCCCCAGCATTTT. This gives the protein CASSPQGGVGQPQHF. The rearrangement uses TRBV19 and TRBJ1-5; perhaps TRBD1 as D (5 bases). V was trimmed by 5 bases and J by 7 bases, leaving 18 bases between them. The germline V gene has CDR1 LNHDA and CDR2 SQIVND (reference sequence). This CDR3 has 15 amino acids. The entire variable domain, with the rest obtained from reference TRBV19 and TRBJ1-5, is as follows: DGGITQSPKYLFRKEGQNVTLSCEQNLNHDAMYWYRQDPGQGLRLIYYSQIVNDFQKGDIAEGYSVSREKKESFPLTVTSAQKNPTAFYLCASSPQGGVGQPQHFGDGTRLSIL.